What follows is one T cell receptor (beta chain) and its context. Patients from Seattle were sampled longitudinally, starting during active infection. The sample originates from a study of blood T cell repertoires in COVID-19. The wider study: Italy, Spain and the United States were the sources of the convalescent and acute COVID-19 samples. In each case, the material was cDNA or gDNA derived from T cells, B-cell-depleted T cells, or PBMCs.

This CDR3 is 13 amino acids long. Trimming pared 5 bases from V and 4 bases from J, leaving 12 bases between. Germline V CDR1 and CDR2: MNHEY, SVGEGT. Produced via immunoSEQ multiplex PCR; TCRdb's table is partial and in-frame only. The table lists about 180,000 clones, 70% to 90% of them singletons, with roughly 18% in the top ten. The specimen was peripheral blood. The chain is built from TRBV6-2 or TRBV6-3 and TRBJ2-7; the D gene is possibly TRBD2 (5 bases). The clonotype comes from a person between 65 and 80 years old with COVID-19, enrolled during active disease. CDR3 sequence (DNA): TGTGCCAGCAGTCCGGACTCTGGGTACGAGCAGTACTTC. Protein product: CASSPDSGYEQYF.